The 24 T cell receptor beta chains listed next were all sequenced from one sample in a study of blood T cells in healthy people across ages. With a J-beta primer mix and a sample-barcoded 5' primer, a second PCR ran about 7 to 12 cycles. TCRdb called the 5' RACE reads again in MiXCR, with one record for every CDR3 protein. Among about 830,000 distinct CDR3 sequences listed, 58% were seen once. Sequenced sample: blood. These receptors came from a man in his thirties or forties in good health.

This clonotype was detected only a few times. V usage is TRBV5-6 and J usage is TRBJ2-3, with 8 bases matching TRBD2. This CDR3 has 18 residues. The germline V gene encodes CDR1 SGHDT and CDR2 YYEEEE. The V and J ends lost 3 bases and 6 bases, in that order; junction bases with no gene match: 18. The CDR3 region is CASSSKPGTSFSSDTQYF. The CDR3 DNA reads TGTGCCAGCAGCTCAAAGCCGGGGACTAGTTTTTCCTCGGATACGCAGTATTTT.

The chain joins TRBV5-4 to TRBJ2-1; tentatively, D is TRBD2 (7 bases). CDR1 SGHNT and CDR2 YYREEE come from the germline V gene (reference sequence). Trimming took off 2 bases at V and 7 bases at J, with 16 bases between the two ends. The CDR3 sequence is 15 residues long. CDR3 nucleotide sequence: TGTGCCAGCAGCTTAGGGGGGGCGGGTACGAATGAGCAGTTCTTC. Translated: CASSLGGAGTNEQFF.

This clonotype was detected only a few times. The chain is built from TRBV6-5 and TRBJ2-5, with TRBD2 identical over 8 bases. The DNA end lines up better with TRBJ2-7; the J call may be wrong. Germline V gene sequence: CDR1 MNHEY, CDR2 SVGAGI. The CDR3 is 14 residues long. CDR3 amino acids: CASSPSGLGAEQYF. CDR3 coding DNA: TGTGCCAGCAGCCCTAGCGGGCTGGGCGCCGAGCAGTACTTC.

This clonotype was seen once. The DNA of the CDR3 is TGTGCCAGCAGCTTAGAAGTAAGGGTCAATGAGCAGTTCTTC. As protein: CASSLEVRVNEQFF. The V gene is TRBV7-9, the J gene TRBJ2-1, with no clear D. The V gene's germline CDR1 is SEHNR and CDR2 FQNEAQ (reference sequence). The CDR3 has 14 residues. The germline V and J ends were trimmed by 1 base and 6 bases, with 10 bases remaining between them. The variable domain in full, completed from reference TRBV7-9 and TRBJ2-1, reads DTGVSQNPRHKITKRGQNVTFRCDPISEHNRLYWYRQTLGQGPEFLTYFQNEAQLEKSRLLSDRFSAERPKGSFSTLEIQRTEQGDSAMYLCASSLEVRVNEQFFGPGTRLTVL.

CDR3 region: CASSPPPLGSEQFF. CDR3 DNA: TGTGCCAGCAGCCCGCCTCCCTTAGGGAGTGAGCAGTTCTTC. The rearrangement uses TRBV11-2 and TRBJ2-1; D perhaps matches TRBD2 (5 bases). The length of the CDR3 is 14 residues. The ends were cut back, 5 bases at V and 9 bases at J, with 17 bases in the middle. Per germline, CDR1 SGHAT and CDR2 FQNNGV.

V gene TRBV6-1 combines with J gene TRBJ1-2; 9 bases line up with TRBD1. V lost 5 bases to trimming and J lost 3 bases; unmatched junction nucleotides: 7. The CDR3 is made up of 15 amino acids. Germline CDR1 reads MNHNS; CDR2 reads SASEGT. The CDR3 region has the DNA TGTGCCAGCAGTACCCCGGGACAGGGTGACTATGGCTACACCTTC. This encodes CASSTPGQGDYGYTF.

V usage is TRBV3-1 and J usage is TRBJ2-7, with D unresolved. CDR1 is LGHDT and CDR2 is YNNKEL in the germline V gene (reference sequence). The germline V and J ends were trimmed by 1 base and 6 bases, with 13 bases remaining between them. The length of the CDR3 is 14 residues. The CDR3 sequence is CASSQVSSLGEQYF. The CDR3 DNA is TGTGCCAGCAGCCAAGTTAGCTCCCTTGGCGAGCAGTACTTC.

V usage is TRBV15 and J usage is TRBJ1-6; a possible D gene is TRBD1 (5 bases). V was cut by 3 bases and J by 10 bases, with 10 bases left in between. This CDR3 has 13 amino acids. Per the germline V gene, CDR1 is LNHNV and CDR2 is YYDKDF (reference sequence). CDR3 residues: CATSRDTSSPLHF. CDR3 bases: TGTGCCACCAGCAGGGACACTAGCTCACCCCTCCACTTT.

This clonotype was recorded at least ten times. The chain recombines TRBV28 with TRBJ2-7, with 7 positions matching TRBD1. With 7 bases clipped from V and 2 bases from J, the junction kept 5 bases outside the gene matches. The CDR3 runs 13 residues. Germline V lookup: CDR1 MDHEN, CDR2 SYDVKM. The CDR3 DNA follows: TGTGCCAGCAAAGTGACAGGGACCTACGAGCAGTACTTC. The encoded protein is CASKVTGTYEQYF.

As regards this clonotype: This may come from a read error, since a much larger clone is one base off. The V call is TRBV6-5, the J call TRBJ2-1; 11 bases fit TRBD2. The CDR3 has 15 amino acids. Germline assignment: CDR1 MNHEY and CDR2 SVGAGI. V dropped 0 bases and J dropped 6; count of bases not matched to a gene: 1. The CDR3 reads CASSYSSGGANEQFF. The CDR3 coding sequence is TGTGCCAGCAGTTACTCTAGCGGGGGGGCCAATGAGCAGTTCTTC.

This chain connects TRBV28 to TRBJ1-5; maybe TRBD1 (6 bases). CDR3 length equals 15 residues. CDR1 MDHEN and CDR2 SYDVKM come from the germline V gene. V dropped 5 bases and J dropped 6 bases, with 17 bases sitting between them. DNA for the CDR3: TGTGCCAGCAGTATCGGACAGAGCGGCGGTCAGCCCCAGCATTTT. The encoded protein is CASSIGQSGGQPQHF.

The table lists this clonotype with a count of one. The rearrangement joins TRBV14 to TRBJ2-7, with TRBD2 as a possible D gene (6 bases). The CDR3 sequence is 14 residues long. V lost 3 bases, J lost 2 bases, and 11 bases lay in between. Germline CDR1 and CDR2: SGHDN and FVKESK. The CDR3: CASSQARGAYEQYF. DNA for the CDR3: TGTGCCAGCAGCCAGGCGCGCGGGGCCTACGAGCAGTACTTC.

The chain carries TRBV6-1 and TRBJ2-6, with D perhaps TRBD2 (5 bases). Germline CDR1 and CDR2: MNHNS and SASEGT. Trimming removed 3 bases from V and 0 bases from J, with 12 bases in between. The CDR3 consists of 17 residues. CDR3 sequence (DNA): TGTGCCAGCAGTGAGGGGAGCGGCCTCTCTGGGGCCAACGTCCTGACTTTC. Translation: CASSEGSGLSGANVLTF.

This chain uses TRBV20-1 with TRBJ2-1, with D tentatively TRBD1 or TRBD2 (5 bases each). This CDR3 is built from 15 residues. V shed 2 bases and J shed 4 bases, with 15 bases lying between them. Per germline, CDR1 DFQATT and CDR2 SNEGSKA (reference sequence). The CDR3 DNA sequence: TGCAGTGCTAGAATTCGGGGCCGCGGATACAATGAGCAGTTCTTC. Amino acid sequence: CSARIRGRGYNEQFF.

This clonotype was seen many times. The chain joins TRBV24-1 to TRBJ2-3; tentative D call: TRBD2 (7 bases). Germline assignment: CDR1 KGHDR and CDR2 SFDVKD. Trimming removed 5 bases from V and 6 bases from J, with 17 bases in between. CDR3 length: 15 residues. CDR3 loop: CATSAQIGGPDTQYF. The CDR3, as DNA: TGTGCCACCAGTGCCCAGATCGGGGGGCCGGATACGCAGTATTTT.

The chain joins TRBV5-1 to TRBJ1-2; no definite D call. The germline CDR1 and CDR2 sequences are SGHRS and YFSETQ. The V and J ends lost 2 bases and 1 base respectively, with 9 bases between them. This CDR3 has 14 residues. In DNA form, the CDR3 reads TGCGCCAGCAGCTTTGGTTTGGATAACTATGGCTACACCTTC. Its translation is CASSFGLDNYGYTF.

This clonotype showed up just once. The chain joins TRBV15 to TRBJ2-7, with a weak D call TRBD1 (6 bases). Germline CDR1 is LNHNV and CDR2 is YYDKDF (reference sequence). The CDR3 sequence is 14 residues long. The V and J ends lost 4 bases and 7 bases respectively, with 17 bases between them. The CDR3 nucleotides are TGTGCCACCAGCAAAACCAGGGGAACGGGAGAGCAGTACTTC. This sequence encodes CATSKTRGTGEQYF.

With regard to this clonotype: One junction end disagrees with the germline gene, perhaps due to a read error. The V gene is TRBV6-2 or TRBV6-3, the J gene TRBJ2-1, with a possible D match to TRBD2 (7 bases). Germline CDR1 MNHEY, CDR2 SVGEGT. The CDR3 runs 17 residues. CDR3 region: CASSFVVGGGEVNEQFF. In nucleotides, the CDR3 is TGTGCTAGCAGTTTTGTGGTAGGGGGGGGCGAAGTCAATGAGCAGTTCTTC.

The V call is TRBV13, the J call TRBJ2-5; D is undetermined. CDR1 is PRHDT, CDR2 FYEKMQ, per germline (reference sequence). Trimming took off 3 bases at V and 9 bases at J, with 14 bases between the two ends. This CDR3 is built from 13 residues. In nucleotides, the CDR3 is TGTGCCAGCAGCTTTGGTCCCTCCTCGCCCCAGTACTTC. This sequence encodes CASSFGPSSPQYF.

The chain has TRBV28 and TRBJ1-4; 8 bases agree with TRBD1. V dropped 5 bases and J dropped 5; count of bases not matched to a gene: 10. Germline CDR1 MDHEN, CDR2 SYDVKM. CDR3 size: 16 residues. The CDR3 nucleotides are TGTGCCAGCAGTGCCGCAGGGGGCCTCGTAAATGAAAAACTGTTTTTT. Its translation is CASSAAGGLVNEKLFF.

V usage is TRBV6-6 and J usage is TRBJ1-1, with D unresolved. The CDR3 totals 12 residues. Germline assignment: CDR1 MNHNY and CDR2 SVGAGI (reference sequence). The V end was cut by 7 bases, the J end by 4 bases, with 10 bases between. The CDR3 reads CASIFSSTEAFF. For the CDR3, the DNA is TGTGCCAGCATTTTTTCTAGCACTGAAGCTTTCTTT.

V is TRBV7-8 and J is TRBJ2-3; perhaps TRBD2 as D (6 bases). V gave up 4 bases and J gave up 11 bases, with 16 bases separating them. The CDR3 totals 13 residues. In germline, CDR1 is SGHVS, CDR2 FQNEAQ. This chain's CDR3 is CASSSTTSRRQYF. In nucleotides, the CDR3 is TGTGCCAGCAGCTCAACTACTAGCAGGCGGCAGTATTTT.

This rearrangement joins TRBV20-1 to TRBJ2-1; a weak D match, TRBD2 (6 bases). V was shortened by 2 bases and J by 0 bases, with 8 bases between the two germline ends. The CDR3 consists of 14 residues. Germline CDR1 reads DFQATT; CDR2 reads SNEGSKA (reference sequence). CDR3 in DNA: TGCAGTGCTAGACGAGCGGGCTCCTACAATGAGCAGTTCTTC. This codes for CSARRAGSYNEQFF.

V is TRBV27 and J is TRBJ2-7, with D uncertain. The CDR3 spans 13 residues. With 3 bases removed from V and 3 bases from J, the gap between germline ends came to 9 bases. CDR1 and CDR2 from the germline V gene are MNHEY and SMNVEV (reference sequence). DNA of the CDR3: TGTGCCAGCAGTTTGAATCGGTACTACGAGCAGTACTTC. Translation gives CASSLNRYYEQYF.